The rows below give T cell receptor beta chains drawn from one sample of a study of T cell changes during pregnancy in multiple sclerosis. The table came from immunoSEQ multiplex PCR; TCRdb's copy has only in-frame clones and leaves some out. This table holds under 50,000 clones, approximately 95% found once. The material was CD8+ T cells from peripheral blood mononuclear cells, obtained in the first trimester of pregnancy. All receptors come from a female donor with multiple sclerosis, enrolled in a pregnancy study. CDR3s include the opening cysteine and the closing phenylalanine or tryptophan. Each record gives: clone size, V gene, J gene, D gene, CDR3 DNA, CDR3 protein. A D gene is named only where the DNA matches it firmly. Clone size is stated in some rows and not others, as once, few, many or a class when expanded.

.	TRBV10-3	TRBJ2-7	TRBD1	TGTGCCATCAGGACCGGGACAGGGGACTCCTACGAGCAGTACTTC	CAIRTGTGDSYEQYF
.	TRBV2	TRBJ1-5	.	TGTGCCAGCAGAAACACCAATCAGCCCCAGCATTTT	CASRNTNQPQHF
.	TRBV28	TRBJ1-5	.	TGTGCCATCTATAGGGGATATAGCAATCAGCCCCAGCATTTT	CAIYRGYSNQPQHF
.	TRBV7-9	TRBJ1-1	.	TGTGCCAGCAGCCTCGGTTGGAACACTGAAGCTTTCTTT	CASSLGWNTEAFF
.	TRBV27	TRBJ2-7	TRBD1	TGTGCCAGCAGGGGACAGGGATTCGAGCAGTACTTC	CASRGQGFEQYF
.	TRBV27	TRBJ1-2	.	TGTGCCAGCAGTCCGTCGACGGGTGCAATTGTATATGGCTACACCTTC	CASSPSTGAIVYGYTF
.	TRBV21-1	TRBJ2-3	.	TGTGCCAGCGCACTAGCGGGAGACACAGATACGCAGTATTTT	CASALAGDTDTQYF
once	TRBV6-1	TRBJ2-3	TRBD1	TGTGCCAGCAGTGCATACAGGGGGGAGACAGATACGCAGTATTTT	CASSAYRGETDTQYF
.	TRBV6-4	TRBJ2-3	.	TGTGCCAGCAGTCTAGGGGTGAGCGGCACAGATACGCAGTATTTT	CASSLGVSGTDTQYF
.	TRBV10-1	TRBJ1-1	.	TGCGCCAGCAGTGACCCCGGGACACCTGAAGCTTTCTTT	CASSDPGTPEAFF
.	TRBV29-1	TRBJ2-2	.	TGCAGCGTTGTCGCGGGAACCGGGGAGCTGTTTTTT	CSVVAGTGELFF
.	TRBV27	TRBJ1-5	.	TGTGCCAGCAGTACCAGAAAACTACAGCCCCAGCATTTT	CASSTRKLQPQHF
once	TRBV7-9	TRBJ2-1	.	TGTGCCAGCAGCTCAAGTGGGGCGGCCTTTCCCTACAATGAGCAGTTCTTC	CASSSSGAAFPYNEQFF
.	TRBV7-2	TRBJ1-3	.	TGTGCCAGCAGCCCAGGGGCAGGGACTGGAAACACCATATATTTT	CASSPGAGTGNTIYF
.	TRBV29-1	TRBJ2-3	.	TGCAGCGGTGACCTGGGCGTGGCAGATACGCAGTATTTT	CSGDLGVADTQYF
.	TRBV28	TRBJ2-1	TRBD2	TGTGCCAGCATCCTTGGGACTAGCGGATACAATGAGCAGTTCTTC	CASILGTSGYNEQFF
.	TRBV2	TRBJ2-1	.	TGTGCCAGCAGAGGCCTAGCGAATGAGCAGTTCTTC	CASRGLANEQFF
.	TRBV19	TRBJ1-1	.	TGTGCCAGTAGTGACAGAAGGGCTGAAGCTTTCTTT	CASSDRRAEAFF
.	TRBV7-9	TRBJ2-1	TRBD2	TGTGCCAGCAGCTTCTCGGCGGGAGGGCCCCTCGAGCAGTTCTTC	CASSFSAGGPLEQFF
.	TRBV28	TRBJ1-2	TRBD1	TGTGCCAGCACCTGGACAGGGGTTACGGGGGATGGCTACACCTTC	CASTWTGVTGDGYTF
.	TRBV27	TRBJ2-7	TRBD1	TGTGCCAGCAGGAGACAGGGTATACTCCACGAGCAGTACTTC	CASRRQGILHEQYF
.	TRBV5-4	TRBJ1-4	TRBD1	TGTGCCAGCAGCTTCTTTCAGGGGGCGATGTCCGAAAAACTGTTTTTT	CASSFFQGAMSEKLFF
.	TRBV9	TRBJ2-3	TRBD2	TGTGCCAGCAGCGAACGTGCGCTAGCGGGAGAAGATACGCAGTATTTT	CASSERALAGEDTQYF
once	TRBV2	TRBJ1-3	.	TGTGCCAGCAGTGATCTAGACTCTGGAAACACCATATATTTT	CASSDLDSGNTIYF
.	TRBV11-2	TRBJ2-1	.	TGTGCCAGCAGCTTAGATCTCCGCAATGAGCAGTTCTTC	CASSLDLRNEQFF
.	TRBV9	TRBJ2-2	TRBD1	TGTGCCAGCAGACCACCGGGACAGGGGAACACCGGGGAGCTGTTTTTT	CASRPPGQGNTGELFF
.	TRBV11-2	TRBJ2-7	TRBD2	TGTGCCAGCAGCTCGGGACTAGGAAGGGAGCAGTACTTC	CASSSGLGREQYF
.	TRBV27	TRBJ2-1	TRBD2	TGTGCCAGCGGAGCGGGAACGTCCTACAATGAGCAGTTCTTC	CASGAGTSYNEQFF
.	TRBV30	TRBJ2-3	.	TGTGCCTGGAGTGAACCAGCGGGCTTGACTACAGATACGCAGTATTTT	CAWSEPAGLTTDTQYF
.	TRBV27	TRBJ1-1	.	TGTGCCAGCAGTTTAGCGACTAACACTGAAGCTTTCTTT	CASSLATNTEAFF
.	TRBV12-5	TRBJ2-2	TRBD1	TGTGCTAGTGGTTTAATTGGTACAAAACCGGGACAGGGGAACACCGGGGAGCTGTTTTTT	CASGLIGTKPGQGNTGELFF
.	TRBV6-6	TRBJ2-5	.	TGTGCCAGCAGTTACTCAGAGCAGGGTCGGGAAGAGACCCAGTACTTC	CASSYSEQGREETQYF